This T cell receptor (beta chain) was identified in a study of T-cell reconstitution after alpha-beta-depleted transplantation in children. Whole-study findings and limits: Expanded clones from the graft, numbering several hundred, reportedly supplied alpha-beta T cells about two months after transplant. Surviving recipient cells, namely T cells and thymic progenitors, were the source of high day-60 TCRbeta diversity in some patients. At one year after transplant, newly produced T cells mostly accounted for T-cell counts and diversity.

Looked up from germline, CDR1 is ENHRY and CDR2 is SYGVKD. The J segment lost 5 bases and the V segment lost 0 bases, leaving 2 bases of the junction unmatched. The CDR3 extends over 15 amino acids. This clonotype was recorded at least ten times. Its matching antigen is unknown. A TCRbeta library incorporating unique molecular identifiers was prepared. TCRdb ran MiXCR on the PCR reads and lists one entry per CDR3 protein. This sample has 150,000 to 250,000 distinct CDR3 sequences, with 5.5% to 7% found just once. Here the sequenced sample was PBMCs, taken before TCRalphabeta/CD19-depleted stem cell transplant. The V gene is TRBV10-3, the J gene TRBJ2-5; 11 bases are a match to TRBD2. The origin of this receptor is a girl under three years old with combined immunodeficiency, due to receive a stem cell transplant. Here the CDR3 reads CAISESPSGGETQYF. CDR3 coding DNA: TGTGCCATCAGTGAGTCCCCTAGCGGGGGGGAGACCCAGTACTTC.